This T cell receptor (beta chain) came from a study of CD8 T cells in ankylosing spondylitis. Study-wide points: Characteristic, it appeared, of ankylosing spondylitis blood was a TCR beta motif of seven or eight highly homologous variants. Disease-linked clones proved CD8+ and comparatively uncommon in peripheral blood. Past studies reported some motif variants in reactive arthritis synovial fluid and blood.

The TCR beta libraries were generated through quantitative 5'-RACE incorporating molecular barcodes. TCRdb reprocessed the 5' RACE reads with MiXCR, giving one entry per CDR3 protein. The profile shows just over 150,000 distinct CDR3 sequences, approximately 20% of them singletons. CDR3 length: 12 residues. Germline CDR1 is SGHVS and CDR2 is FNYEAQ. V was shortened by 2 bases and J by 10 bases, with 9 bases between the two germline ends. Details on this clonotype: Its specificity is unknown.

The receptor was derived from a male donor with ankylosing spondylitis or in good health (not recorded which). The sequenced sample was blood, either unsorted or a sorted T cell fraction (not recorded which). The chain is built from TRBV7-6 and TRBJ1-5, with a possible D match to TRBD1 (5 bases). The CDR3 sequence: CASSLFGGPQHF. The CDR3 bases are TGTGCCAGCAGCTTATTCGGGGGACCCCAGCATTTT.